This TCR beta chain was captured in a study of radiation and T cells in renal cell carcinoma. Using immunoSEQ multiplex PCR, the repertoire was profiled, and TCRdb retains in-frame clones only, with some absent. The table records approximately 140,000 clones, less than 85% of them present only once. The time point denotes: baseline pretreatment blood. Specified treatment: 15 Gy SBRT to primary tumor, nephrectomy 4 weeks later. V lost 5 bases to trimming and J lost 0 bases; unmatched junction nucleotides: 9. The CDR3 has 18 amino acids. Germline-derived CDR1 and CDR2 are MNHEY and SMNVEV (reference sequence).

Material: blood, obtained from a patient whose treatment included radiotherapy and nephrectomy. The TCR comes from a woman in her forties or fifties with renal cell carcinoma. The rearrangement links TRBV27 to TRBJ2-6; 8 nucleotides agree with TRBD2. The CDR3 protein is CASSAPAGADSGANVLTF. The CDR3 DNA reads TGTGCCAGCAGTGCTCCAGCGGGGGCCGACTCTGGGGCCAACGTCCTGACTTTC. Drawing the rest from reference TRBV27 and TRBJ2-6, the complete variable domain is EAQVTQNPRYLITVTGKKLTVTCSQNMNHEYMSWYRQDPGLGLRQIYYSMNVEVTDKGDVPEGYKVSRKEKRNFPLILESPSPNQTSLYFCASSAPAGADSGANVLTFGAGSRLTVL.